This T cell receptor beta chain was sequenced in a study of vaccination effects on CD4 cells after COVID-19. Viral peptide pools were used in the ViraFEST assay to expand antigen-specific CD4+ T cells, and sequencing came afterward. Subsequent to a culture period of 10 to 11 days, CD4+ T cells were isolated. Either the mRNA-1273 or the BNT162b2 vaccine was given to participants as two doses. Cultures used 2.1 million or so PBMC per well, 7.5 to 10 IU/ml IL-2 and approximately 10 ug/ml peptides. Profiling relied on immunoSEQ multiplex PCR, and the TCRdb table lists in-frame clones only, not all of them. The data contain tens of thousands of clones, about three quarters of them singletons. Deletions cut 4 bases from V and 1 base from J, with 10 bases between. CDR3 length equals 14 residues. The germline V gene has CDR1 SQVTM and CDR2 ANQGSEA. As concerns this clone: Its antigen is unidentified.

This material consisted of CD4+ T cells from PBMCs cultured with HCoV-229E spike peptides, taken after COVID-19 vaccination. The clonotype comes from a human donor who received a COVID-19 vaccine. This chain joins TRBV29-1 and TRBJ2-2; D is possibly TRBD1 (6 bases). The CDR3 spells CSVVEGENTGELFF. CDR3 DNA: TGCAGCGTTGTAGAGGGGGAGAACACCGGGGAGCTGTTTTTT.